This T cell receptor (beta chain) was sequenced for a study of CD8 T cells in Susac syndrome. Study information: Among the Susac syndrome patients who underwent sequencing, roughly 6 had clinically active disease, while eight or nine of them were in remission. The Susac syndrome patients were therapy-naive, on corticosteroids, or on intravenous immunoglobulin alone at blood draw.

Random hexamers were used to reverse transcribe about 0.45 to 1 ug of RNA. A multiplex approach, immunoSEQ multiplex PCR, amplified TCR beta CDR3 across 54 Vbeta and 13 Jbeta. MiXCR, applied by TCRdb to the immunoSEQ multiplex PCR reads, yields one record per CDR3 protein. The sample carries 200,000 or so distinct CDR3 sequences, just under 95% recorded once. With regard to this clonotype: The antigen remains unidentified.

General observations from the study: The peak of CD8+ clonal expansion in Susac was seen in TEMRA cells and active patients.

This CDR3 has 11 amino acids. CDR1 is MGHRA, CDR2 YSYEKL, per germline. V lost 10 bases to trimming and J lost 7 bases, with 10 bases between them. The sequence derives from a human donor with Susac syndrome. The V call is TRBV4-1, the J call TRBJ1-4; no clear D gene. Sequencing was carried out using CD8+ T cells from PBMCs. Here the CDR3 DNA reads TGCGCCATCTGGACCGGTGAAAAACTGTTTTTT. It is translated as CAIWTGEKLFF.